This TCR beta chain came from a study of blood T cell repertoires in COVID-19. CDR1 and CDR2 from the germline V gene are LNHDA and SQIVND (reference sequence). The CDR3 consists of 16 residues. The ends lost 5 bases at V and 0 bases at J; junction bases unmatched: 5. TCRdb keeps only in-frame clones here, not all; method: immunoSEQ multiplex PCR. The data show some 150,000 clones, with about 88% seen just once and about 6.5% held by the top ten. The gene calls are TRBV19 and TRBJ2-1; 9 bases are a match to TRBD2. The TCR comes from a woman older than 75 in a cohort sampled during active or convalescent COVID-19. Sample: peripheral blood. In DNA form, the CDR3 reads TGTGCCAGTAGTCTTAGCGGGAGCCCCTCCTACAATGAGCAGTTCTTC. Its protein product is CASSLSGSPSYNEQFF.